This T cell receptor beta chain was identified in a study of T cell responses to AZD1222 COVID-19 vaccine. This clone has a handful of counts. Its matching antigen is unknown. Germline CDR1 reads MGHRA; CDR2 reads YSYEKL. V lost 4 bases, J lost 3 bases, and 18 bases lay in between. CDR3 size: 16 residues. Using immunoSEQ multiplex PCR, the repertoire was profiled, and TCRdb retains in-frame clones only, with some absent. The data show around 130,000 clones, roughly 90% seen once. General study points: The reported proportion of spike-specific TCRs targeting unmutated variant regions was nearly half. Only five or six AZD1222 recipients tested seropositive at baseline. Every sample of the repertoires postdated the peak T cell response. The donor cohort was predominantly white British with a female majority, and clonal diversity may have been underestimated.

The sequencing here drew on peripheral blood, taken 28 days after the second AZD1222 dose. This TCR was sampled from an adult who received the AZD1222 COVID-19 vaccine. The genes are TRBV4-1 and TRBJ1-1; D perhaps matches TRBD1 (6 bases). The CDR3 loop reads CASSLRASGDHTEAFF. The CDR3 region has the DNA TGCGCCAGCAGCCTCAGGGCCTCAGGGGATCACACTGAAGCTTTCTTT.